This TCR beta chain was profiled in a study of T cell responses to AZD1222 COVID-19 vaccine. As for the study in general: Pooling was applied to second doses at about 4 or about 12 weeks.

Study-level results: Unmutated variant regions are reportedly targeted by nearly half of spike-specific TCRs.

The CDR3 has 14 residues. V lost 0 bases and J lost 4, with 9 bases in between. Germline V gives CDR1 MNHEY, CDR2 SVGEGT. A single count supports this clone. Antigen: not known. Only in-frame clones appear in the TCRdb table, and some are missing; sequencing was by immunoSEQ multiplex PCR. The sample yields about 110,000 clones, 87% seen once. Source: peripheral blood, taken on day 0 of AZD1222 vaccination. This TCR was recovered from an adult in good health. The chain is built from TRBV6-2 or TRBV6-3 and TRBJ1-1; D ambiguous. The CDR3 loop is CASSYSGFATEAFF. CDR3 DNA sequence: TGTGCCAGCAGTTACTCGGGTTTTGCCACTGAAGCTTTCTTT.